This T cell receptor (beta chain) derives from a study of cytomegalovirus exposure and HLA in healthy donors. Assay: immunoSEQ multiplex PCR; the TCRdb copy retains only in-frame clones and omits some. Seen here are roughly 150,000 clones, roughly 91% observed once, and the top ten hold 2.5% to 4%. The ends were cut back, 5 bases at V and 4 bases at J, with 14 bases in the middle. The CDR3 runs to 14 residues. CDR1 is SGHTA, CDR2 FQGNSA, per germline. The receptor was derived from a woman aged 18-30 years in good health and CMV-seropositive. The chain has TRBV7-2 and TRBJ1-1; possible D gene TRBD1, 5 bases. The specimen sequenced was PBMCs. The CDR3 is CASSPRVSSTEAFF. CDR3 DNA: TGTGCCAGCAGCCCCAGGGTGTCGAGCACTGAAGCTTTCTTT.